This T cell receptor (beta chain) originates from a study of beta chain features in type 1 diabetes. Trimming removed 3 bases from V and 15 bases from J, with 12 bases in between. From germline, CDR1 is SGHDN and CDR2 FVKESK. The CDR3 is made up of 11 amino acids. The sequenced template was cDNA made from the entire isolated RNA. Assay: immunoSEQ multiplex PCR; the TCRdb copy retains only in-frame clones and omits some. The repertoire has hundreds of thousands of clones, 30% of them found once; the top ten carry 0.05% to 0.065%. Sorting that relied on CD45RO/CCR7/CD25/CD127/CD95/CD27 yielded CD4+ naive, central memory, regulatory and stem cell-like memory cells.

This sequence was found in a man between 18 and 35 years old in good health. The V gene is TRBV14, the J gene TRBJ2-1; D is perhaps TRBD1 (5 bases). The sample taken for sequencing was naive CD4+ T cells from blood. The CDR3 reads CASSQTWGTFF. CDR3 nucleotides: TGTGCCAGCAGCCAGACGTGGGGCACGTTCTTC.